Each of the 24 T cell receptor beta chains below was sequenced from the same sample in a study of regulatory T cells in long-lasting Graves disease. Noted time point: persistent/refractory GD, antithyroid drugs over 5 years with positive TRAb. Isolated PBMC RNA provided the starting material for the TCR library. Researchers made TCR beta libraries by using iRepertoire HTBI primers and running Arm-PCR on CDR3 regions. A single record per CDR3 protein comes from TCRdb applying MiXCR to the multiplex PCR reads. The profile shows roughly 700,000 distinct CDR3 sequences, approximately 29% of them singletons. The sample in question was peripheral blood mononuclear cells (PBMCs), obtained when the disease was refractory, from a patient treated with antithyroid drugs. Every receptor here comes from a female donor with Graves disease.

The CDR3 loop is CASSKNGFLNYEQYF. DNA for the CDR3: TGTGCCAGCAGCAAAAACGGCTTCTTAAACTACGAGCAGTACTTC. V and J are TRBV6-1 and TRBJ2-7, with no clear D. The CDR3 extends over 15 amino acids. The V gene's germline CDR1 is MNHNS and CDR2 SASEGT. Trimming stripped 6 bases from V and 3 bases from J, with 18 bases between.

The chain has TRBV7-3 and TRBJ2-2, with 7 bases that match TRBD2. The V and J ends lost 1 base and 3 bases, in that order; junction bases with no gene match: 2. There are 15 residues in the CDR3. Germline V lookup: CDR1 SGHTA, CDR2 FQGTGA. CDR3 in amino acids: CASSLRGGDTGELFF. The DNA for the CDR3 is TGTGCCAGCAGCTTAAGGGGGGGTGACACCGGGGAGCTGTTTTTT.

At least ten counts were recorded for this clonotype. The chain combines TRBV28 with TRBJ1-5; 7 bases fit TRBD1. Germline values: CDR1 MDHEN, CDR2 SYDVKM. The CDR3 extends over 14 amino acids. The V gene end was trimmed by 7 bases and the J gene end by 3 bases; junction bases not matched to a gene: 6. CDR3 sequence reads: CASNPGGTNQPQHF. The CDR3 nucleotides read TGTGCCAGCAATCCAGGGGGTACCAATCAGCCCCAGCATTTT.

This clonotype showed up just a few times. V and J are TRBV6-1 and TRBJ1-1, with D tentatively TRBD1 (6 bases). CDR1 and CDR2 from the germline V gene are MNHNS and SASEGT. V gave up 7 bases and J gave up 7 bases, with 25 bases separating them. This CDR3 is built from 16 residues. The DNA of the CDR3 is TGTGCCAGCATCCCGATCGGGGGCAACCCGCGGAGTGAAGCTTTCTTT. Its protein is CASIPIGGNPRSEAFF.

This sequence joins TRBV19 and TRBJ1-5; D is undetermined. The CDR3 has 12 residues. V lost 6 bases to trimming and J lost 6 bases, with 9 bases between them. Germline values: CDR1 LNHDA, CDR2 SQIVND (reference sequence). The CDR3 loop reads CASRTGRQPQHF. The CDR3 coding sequence is TGTGCCAGTAGGACGGGCCGTCAGCCCCAGCATTTT. Looking up the rest from reference TRBV19 and TRBJ1-5 gives the full variable domain: DGGITQSPKYLFRKEGQNVTLSCEQNLNHDAMYWYRQDPGQGLRLIYYSQIVNDFQKGDIAEGYSVSREKKESFPLTVTSAQKNPTAFYLCASRTGRQPQHFGDGTRLSIL.

On this clonotype itself: An end of the junction does not agree with germline; a read error may underlie this. The chain has TRBV11-2 and TRBJ2-7; maybe TRBD2 (5 bases). Germline V gene lookup returns CDR1 SGHAT and CDR2 FQNNGV. The CDR3 consists of 14 residues. CDR3 DNA sequence: TGTGCCAGCACCTTAGACGGAGGAAACTACGAGCAGTACTTC. Protein: CASTLDGGNYEQYF. Using reference TRBV11-2 and TRBJ2-7 for the parts outside the CDR3, the full variable domain is EAGVAQSPRYKIIEKRQSVAFWCNPISGHATLYWYQQILGQGPKLLIQFQNNGVVDDSQLPKDRFSAERLKGVDSTLKIQPAKLEDSAVYLCASTLDGGNYEQYFGPGTRLTVT.

This clonotype was recorded a few times. The chain carries TRBV7-2 and TRBJ1-4; D unclear. Looked up from germline, CDR1 is SGHTA and CDR2 is FQGNSA. The length of the CDR3 is 15 residues. The V end was cut by 1 base, the J end by 4 bases, with 10 bases between. CDR3 sequence (DNA): TGTGCCAGCAGCTTAGATTCGTTTTTTAATGAAAAACTGTTTTTT. Translating gives CASSLDSFFNEKLFF. Based on the CDR3 plus reference TRBV7-2 and TRBJ1-4, the full variable domain is GAGVSQSPSNKVTEKGKDVELRCDPISGHTALYWYRQSLGQGLEFLIYFQGNSAPDKSGLPSDRFSAERTGGSVSTLTIQRTQQEDSAVYLCASSLDSFFNEKLFFGSGTQLSVL.

This clonotype was counted only a few times. V gene TRBV30 combines with J gene TRBJ1-1; no definite D call. Trimming removed 1 base from V and 3 bases from J, with 9 bases in between. The CDR3 runs 13 residues. Germline V gives CDR1 GTSNPN, CDR2 SVGIG (reference sequence). The CDR3 here is CAWSARRDTEAFF. The CDR3 DNA reads as TGTGCCTGGAGTGCCCGGAGGGACACTGAAGCTTTCTTT.

The genes are TRBV6-1 and TRBJ2-4; weak D call: TRBD2 (6 bases). The V end was cut by 5 bases, the J end by 3 bases, with 20 bases between. The germline CDR1 and CDR2 sequences are MNHNS and SASEGT. CDR3 size: 17 residues. The CDR3 bases are TGTGCCAGCAGTACTCTCCGGCGGGACCATGACAAAAACATTCAGTACTTC. Translated, it gives CASSTLRRDHDKNIQYF.

The CDR3 region has the DNA TGTGCCAGCAGACTAGTGGCCACCCATGGCCTGTACGAGCAGTACTTC. It encodes CASRLVATHGLYEQYF. V usage is TRBV11-2 and J usage is TRBJ2-7; possibly TRBD2 for D (5 bases). The CDR3 is 16 residues long. The germline V and J ends were trimmed by 6 bases and 4 bases, with 22 bases remaining between them. CDR1 SGHAT and CDR2 FQNNGV come from the germline V gene.

There are many counts of this clonotype. The chain is built from TRBV12-3 or TRBV12-4 and TRBJ2-5, with TRBD2 matching over 8 bases. Trimming at V came to 6 bases and at J to 4 bases, leaving 4 bases not matched to a gene. The CDR3 is 13 residues long. The CDR3 region is CASSGLAGETQYF. The CDR3 DNA follows: TGTGCCAGCAGCGGTCTAGCGGGAGAGACCCAGTACTTC.

In its sample, this clonotype was seen a few times. The chain recombines TRBV7-2 with TRBJ1-2; D not certain. V was pared by 6 bases and J by 7 bases, with 21 bases between. The CDR3 totals 15 residues. CDR1 is SGHTA and CDR2 is FQGNSA in the germline V gene. Here the CDR3 DNA reads TGTGCCAGCAGATTAACGAGACCGGGGATACGTGGCTACACCTTC. The encoded protein is CASRLTRPGIRGYTF. Complete variable domain (other parts from reference TRBV7-2 and TRBJ1-2): GAGVSQSPSNKVTEKGKDVELRCDPISGHTALYWYRQSLGQGLEFLIYFQGNSAPDKSGLPSDRFSAERTGGSVSTLTIQRTQQEDSAVYLCASRLTRPGIRGYTFGSGTRLTVV.

This clonotype appeared many times. V is TRBV15 and J is TRBJ1-1; D is ambiguous. Germline loops: CDR1 LNHNV, CDR2 YYDKDF (reference sequence). Trimming left V 1 base short and J 1 base short, with 4 bases between. This CDR3 spans 13 amino acids. This chain's CDR3 is CATSRASNTEAFF. As DNA, the CDR3 is TGTGCCACCAGCAGAGCCTCGAACACTGAAGCTTTCTTT.

The rearrangement joins TRBV3-1 to TRBJ2-2; no firm D call. CDR1 is LGHDT and CDR2 is YNNKEL in the germline V gene (reference sequence). This CDR3 has 13 amino acids. V was clipped by 2 bases and J by 2 bases, with 3 bases between them. CDR3 loop: CASSQINTGELFF. The DNA for the CDR3 is TGTGCCAGCAGCCAAATTAACACCGGGGAGCTGTTTTTT.

This clonotype showed up just a few times. CDR3 DNA sequence: TGTGCCAGCAGTGATGAGGTTTGGGGGGTCAGCAACACCGGGGAGCTGTTTTTT. Encoded protein: CASSDEVWGVSNTGELFF. V usage is TRBV2 and J usage is TRBJ2-2; a possible D gene is TRBD2 (6 bases). The CDR3 contains 18 residues. V was cut by 3 bases and J by 2 bases, with 19 bases left in between. Germline lookup yields CDR1 SNHLY and CDR2 FYNNEI.

V and J are TRBV9 and TRBJ1-4; D unresolved. CDR1 is SGDLS, CDR2 YYNGEE, per germline. The germline V and J ends were trimmed by 3 bases and 10 bases, with 10 bases remaining between them. This CDR3 comprises 12 residues. CDR3 in DNA: TGTGCCAGCAGCGCCATTGAGGGAAAACTGTTTTTT. This sequence encodes CASSAIEGKLFF.

The rearrangement uses TRBV9 and TRBJ2-5; 9 bases match TRBD1. The CDR3 contains 16 residues. Germline V gene data show CDR1 as SGDLS and CDR2 as YYNGEE. J lost 4 bases, V lost 1 base, and 8 bases had no gene match. The CDR3 reads CASSVRDRVVGETQYF. The DNA of the CDR3 is TGTGCCAGCAGCGTAAGGGACAGGGTGGTCGGAGAGACCCAGTACTTC.

The table lists this clonotype with a few counts. This chain's CDR3 is CASSRGQGVEGYTF. DNA for the CDR3: TGTGCCAGCAGCCGAGGACAGGGGGTAGAAGGCTACACCTTC. The chain employs TRBV7-2 and TRBJ1-2; 10 bases match TRBD1. The CDR3 runs 14 residues. Per the germline V gene, CDR1 is SGHTA and CDR2 is FQGNSA. Losses at the gene ends were 5 bases for V and 8 bases for J; bases not matched to a gene: 8.

This clonotype was seen a few times. The chain carries TRBV29-1 and TRBJ2-7, with TRBD2 matching over 8 bases. Germline lookup yields CDR1 SQVTM and CDR2 ANQGSEA. This CDR3 is 13 amino acids long. Trimming removed 3 bases from V and 0 bases from J; junction bases left unmatched: 1. Written as DNA, the CDR3 is TGCAGCGTTGAGAGCGGGAGCTCCTACGAGCAGTACTTC. This sequence encodes CSVESGSSYEQYF.

This clonotype was seen repeatedly, ten times or more. J is TRBJ1-2 and V is TRBV6-2 or TRBV6-3; 10 bases line up with TRBD1. Germline values: CDR1 MNHEY, CDR2 SVGEGT. The CDR3 is 14 amino acids. V trimming: 0 bases; J trimming: 8 bases; junction bases outside the gene matches: 3. CDR3 protein: CASSYSDRGQGYTF. CDR3 nucleotides: TGTGCCAGCAGTTACTCAGACAGGGGGCAAGGCTACACCTTC.

On this clonotype itself: One end of the junction varies from germline; a read error may be responsible. The V gene is TRBV12-3 or TRBV12-4, the J gene TRBJ2-7; D is uncertain. The CDR3 covers 14 residues. The CDR3 coding sequence is TGTGCCAGCAGTTTACTCCTGAGGAACTACGGGCAGTACTTC. Translated: CASSLLLRNYGQYF.

This rearrangement joins TRBV20-1 to TRBJ1-1, with unresolved D. The CDR3 sequence is 13 residues long. Looked up from germline, CDR1 is DFQATT and CDR2 is SNEGSKA (reference sequence). Deletions cut 7 bases from V and 1 base from J, with 13 bases between. DNA for the CDR3: TGCAGTGGGGTGGAAGGCCGGAACACTGAAGCTTTCTTT. Its translation: CSGVEGRNTEAFF.

This clonotype has just a few counts. The V and J genes are TRBV3-1 and TRBJ1-6; a weak D match, TRBD1 (6 bases). Trimming shortened V by 2 bases and J by 3 bases, and 8 bases separated the two germline ends. Germline-derived CDR1 and CDR2 are LGHDT and YNNKEL (reference sequence). There are 15 residues in the CDR3. The CDR3 DNA sequence: TGTGCCAGCAGCCAAACAGGGAGCTATAATTCACCCCTCCACTTT. It translates to CASSQTGSYNSPLHF.

The J gene is TRBJ1-1, the V gene TRBV10-3; D might be TRBD1 (5 bases). CDR3 length: 11 residues. Trimming cost V 10 bases and J 7 bases, with 13 bases left between them. Germline V CDR1 and CDR2: ENHRY, SYGVKD. The CDR3 region is CATGTVGEAFF. Written as DNA, the CDR3 is TGTGCCACCGGGACGGTTGGTGAAGCTTTCTTT.